This TCR beta chain was found in a study of neurological immune-mediated disorders. Study-level background: Of approximately 34 multiple sclerosis patients, some 30 were relapsing-remitting and 3 secondary progressive.

The study built unsorted libraries from 2 million PBMCs kept at -80 C. In its sample, this clonotype was seen many times. The antigen is unknown. 5'RACE employing 10-nucleotide random UMIs yielded the cDNA. TCRdb reprocessed the 5' RACE reads with MiXCR, giving one entry per CDR3 protein. In the table there are 40,000 or so distinct CDR3 sequences, roughly 2.5% of which are singletons. The CDR3 loop spans 14 amino acids. The ends were cut back, 7 bases at V and 0 bases at J, with 10 bases in the middle. Per the germline V gene, CDR1 is SNHLY and CDR2 is FYNNEI. Study observations and caveats: Phylogenetic grouping put 18 of 34 multiple sclerosis patients' repertoires into one related-CDR3 cluster, a possible signature.

V gene TRBV2 combines with J gene TRBJ2-1, with a weak D call TRBD1 (6 bases). Sequencing was carried out using PBMCs. This TCR was recovered from a man aged 50 to 59 with multiple sclerosis. CDR3 coding DNA: TGTGCCAGCAAGGGGACATACTCCTACAATGAGCAGTTCTTC. This codes for CASKGTYSYNEQFF.